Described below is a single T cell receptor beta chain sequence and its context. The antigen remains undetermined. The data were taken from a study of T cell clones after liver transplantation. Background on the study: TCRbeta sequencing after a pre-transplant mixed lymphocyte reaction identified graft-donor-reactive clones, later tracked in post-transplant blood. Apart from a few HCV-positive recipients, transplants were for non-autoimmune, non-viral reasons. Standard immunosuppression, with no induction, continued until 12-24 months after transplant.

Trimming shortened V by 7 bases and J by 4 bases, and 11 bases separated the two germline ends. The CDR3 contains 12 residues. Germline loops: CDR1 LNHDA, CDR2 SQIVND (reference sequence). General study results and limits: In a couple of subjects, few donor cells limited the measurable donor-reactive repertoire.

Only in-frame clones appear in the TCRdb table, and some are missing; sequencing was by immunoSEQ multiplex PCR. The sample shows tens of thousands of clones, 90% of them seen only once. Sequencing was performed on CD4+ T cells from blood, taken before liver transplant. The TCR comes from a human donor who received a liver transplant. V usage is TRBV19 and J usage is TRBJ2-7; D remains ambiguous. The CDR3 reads CASTSPEYEQYF. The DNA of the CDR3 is TGTGCCAGTACCTCCCCAGAATACGAGCAGTACTTC. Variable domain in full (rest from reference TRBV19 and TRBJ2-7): DGGITQSPKYLFRKEGQNVTLSCEQNLNHDAMYWYRQDPGQGLRLIYYSQIVNDFQKGDIAEGYSVSREKKESFPLTVTSAQKNPTAFYLCASTSPEYEQYFGPGTRLTVT.